Following are 17 T cell receptor beta chains from one sample sequenced in a study of T-cell memory formation after mild COVID-19. TCRdb re-called the 5' RACE reads with MiXCR, one entry per CDR3 protein. The sample lists under 300,000 distinct CDR3 sequences, over 8.5% occurring once. Sequences were obtained from PBMCs or a T cell subset sorted from them (not recorded which). The receptors derive from a man aged 18-30 years who had mild COVID-19 (a few samples of this study predate the infection). Cell type and time point are not known.

This clonotype turned up a few times. V usage is TRBV12-3 or TRBV12-4 and J usage is TRBJ2-2; 10 bases are a match to TRBD2. J lost 8 bases, V lost 1 base, and 4 bases had no gene match. The CDR3 spans 15 residues. The CDR3 loop is CASSLGAGGFGELFF. In DNA, the CDR3 is TGTGCCAGCAGTTTAGGAGCGGGGGGGTTTGGGGAGCTGTTTTTT.

This clonotype was seen only a few times. The genes are TRBV4-3 and TRBJ2-7; no clear D. Germline V gene lookup returns CDR1 LGHNA and CDR2 YSLEER. This CDR3 region has 13 residues. Trimming stripped 0 bases from V and 2 bases from J, with 5 bases between. CDR3 sequence: CASSQDTAYEQYF. CDR3 in DNA: TGCGCCAGCAGCCAAGACACCGCCTACGAGCAGTACTTC.

This chain joins TRBV7-2 and TRBJ1-1; D uncertain. V lost 5 bases and J 1 base, leaving 8 bases between the germline ends. In germline, CDR1 is SGHTA, CDR2 FQGNSA. CDR3 length: 13 residues. CDR3: CASSTQTNTEAFF. CDR3 sequence (DNA): TGTGCCAGCAGCACACAGACGAACACTGAAGCTTTCTTT.

CDR3 amino acids: CSARGIRDEQYF. Here the CDR3 DNA reads TGCAGTGCTAGAGGCATTAGGGACGAGCAGTACTTC. V is TRBV20-1 and J is TRBJ2-7, with unresolved D. Trimming took 1 base from V and 5 from J, leaving 9 bases between them. Germline V gives CDR1 DFQATT, CDR2 SNEGSKA (reference sequence). The length of the CDR3 is 12 residues.

This clonotype was observed at least ten times. This chain links TRBV27 with TRBJ2-5; D is perhaps TRBD1 (6 bases). Trimming pared 6 bases from V and 6 bases from J, leaving 11 bases between. In germline, CDR1 is MNHEY, CDR2 SMNVEV (reference sequence). The CDR3 is 12 residues long. CDR3 coding DNA: TGTGCCAGCAGCCTAACAGGGAAGACCCAGTACTTC. Its protein is CASSLTGKTQYF.

This clonotype was seen only a few times. This chain joins TRBV5-6 and TRBJ2-7; D possibly matches TRBD1 or TRBD2 (5 bases each). This CDR3 spans 16 amino acids. In germline, CDR1 is SGHDT, CDR2 YYEEEE. Trimming stripped 6 bases from V and 3 bases from J, with 22 bases between. CDR3: CASNYKWGSSNYEQYF. DNA for the CDR3: TGTGCCAGCAATTACAAATGGGGGTCGTCGAACTACGAGCAGTACTTC.

The chain combines TRBV6-5 with TRBJ1-2; the match to TRBD1 covers 8 bases. The trim removed 6 bases at V and 3 bases at J, leaving 3 bases unmatched. The CDR3 is made up of 13 amino acids. Germline V lookup: CDR1 MNHEY, CDR2 SVGAGI. The DNA for the CDR3 is TGTGCCAGCAGGGTGACAGGGGACTATGGCTACACCTTC. It yields the protein CASRVTGDYGYTF.

In this sample, this clonotype turned up a few times. This rearrangement joins TRBV11-2 to TRBJ1-2; no reliable D call. The V and J ends lost 1 base and 4 bases respectively, with 16 bases between them. Germline CDR1 SGHAT, CDR2 FQNNGV. The CDR3 covers 16 residues. This chain's CDR3 is CASSLGLAENLYGYTF. The DNA of the CDR3 is TGTGCCAGCAGCTTAGGTCTGGCCGAAAACCTCTATGGCTACACCTTC.

This clonotype appeared a few times. The chain couples TRBV20-1 to TRBJ2-3, with 7 nucleotides matching TRBD1. J gave up 2 bases and V 6 bases, and 8 bases lay outside the gene matches. The germline V gene encodes CDR1 DFQATT and CDR2 SNEGSKA (reference sequence). There are 14 residues in the CDR3. CDR3 sequence reads: CSANRGQFTDTQYF. As DNA, the CDR3 is TGCAGTGCCAACCGGGGACAGTTCACAGATACGCAGTATTTT.

V usage is TRBV6-2 or TRBV6-3 and J usage is TRBJ2-7; 8 bases line up with TRBD1. The CDR3 is 15 amino acids. Per the germline V gene, CDR1 is MNHEY and CDR2 is SVGEGT. After removal of 0 bases from V and 4 bases from J, the junction contained 5 bases not matched to a gene. CDR3 bases: TGTGCCAGCAGTTACTCCCTCACAGGGGGGTACGAGCAGTACTTC. The encoded protein is CASSYSLTGGYEQYF.

This clonotype was counted a few times. An end of the junction differs from the germline gene, which may be a read error. The chain has TRBV27 and TRBJ2-6; perhaps TRBD1 as D (5 bases). Germline CDR1 and CDR2: MNHEY and SMNVEV (reference sequence). The CDR3 has 15 amino acids. The CDR3, as DNA: TGTGCCAGCAGTTTACTCGACGCTGGGGCCAACGTCCTGGCTTTC. Translation: CASSLLDAGANVLAF.

This chain joins TRBV19 and TRBJ2-5, with D hard to call. The V and J ends lost 3 bases and 5 bases respectively, with 10 bases between them. CDR1 and CDR2 (germline): LNHDA, SQIVND (reference sequence). The CDR3 length is 13 residues. Written as DNA, the CDR3 is TGTGCCAGTAGTATCCAGGTTAGGGAGACCCAGTACTTC. It yields the protein CASSIQVRETQYF.

Ten or more counts support this clonotype. V gene TRBV18 combines with J gene TRBJ1-1, with 7 bases matching TRBD1. Per the germline V gene, CDR1 is KGHSH and CDR2 is LQKENI. This CDR3 region has 14 residues. J gave up 11 bases and V 0 bases, and 9 bases lay outside the gene matches. The CDR3 protein is CASSPPTGTNGAFF. The DNA of the CDR3 is TGTGCCAGCTCACCACCGACAGGGACTAACGGGGCTTTCTTT.

The table lists this clonotype with a few counts. This chain links TRBV7-2 with TRBJ2-3; D possibly corresponds to TRBD2 (5 bases). Germline CDR1 reads SGHTA; CDR2 reads FQGNSA. The CDR3 is 14 residues long. The V gene lost 1 base and the J gene lost 6 bases, with 11 bases spanning the gap. CDR3 DNA sequence: TGTGCCAGCAGCTTAGGGGGTCGAGGGGATACGCAGTATTTT. Translated, it gives CASSLGGRGDTQYF.

This clonotype was seen more than once but under ten times. In nucleotides, the CDR3 is TGCGCCAGCAGCCAAAATGGCACAGCGGCCTACGAGCAGTACTTC. It specifies CASSQNGTAAYEQYF. The chain employs TRBV4-3 and TRBJ2-7; tentative D call: TRBD2 (5 bases). V lost 2 bases to trimming and J lost 2 bases, with 13 bases between them. Germline V gene data show CDR1 as LGHNA and CDR2 as YSLEER. This CDR3 has 15 residues.

Many counts were recorded for this clonotype. This rearrangement joins TRBV7-6 to TRBJ2-5; a weak D match, TRBD2 (6 bases). Germline CDR1 SGHVS, CDR2 FNYEAQ. V lost 5 bases and J lost 4, with 14 bases in between. The CDR3 length is 14 residues. CDR3 in DNA: TGTGCCAGCAGCGTCGGGGGAGGAATAGAGACCCAGTACTTC. This codes for CASSVGGGIETQYF.

V gene TRBV4-3 combines with J gene TRBJ2-7; 9 bases agree with TRBD1. Germline CDR1 reads LGHNA; CDR2 reads YSLEER. The CDR3 is 14 residues long. Trimming cost V 3 bases and J 2 bases; bases outside gene matches: 2. The CDR3 DNA reads as TGCGCCAGCAGCCAGGACAGGGGTCCCTACGAGCAGTACTTC. The encoded protein is CASSQDRGPYEQYF.